Listed below are T cell receptor beta chains from one sample, sequenced in a study of T cells after yellow fever vaccination. TCRdb reanalysed the 5' RACE reads using MiXCR and keeps one entry per CDR3 protein. The sample includes about 300,000 distinct CDR3 sequences, roughly 9% of them seen just once. The source material was CD4+ T cells sorted from PBMCs, sampled 5 days after the yellow fever booster vaccination. The receptors come from a young man who received the YFV17D yellow fever vaccine. CDR3s include the opening cysteine and the closing phenylalanine or tryptophan. The D gene is left open where the match is weak. The size of a clone is reported for some rows only, either as once, few or many, or as a class for expanded clones.

few	-	TRBJ2-5	TRBV2	CASSQGGGIEKTQYF	TGTGCCAGCAGTCAGGGAGGAGGCATCGAGAAGACCCAGTACTTC
many	TRBD1	TRBJ2-1	TRBV6-2/TRBV6-3	CASSSGQAPDNEQFF	TGTGCCAGCAGTTCGGGACAGGCCCCTGACAATGAGCAGTTCTTC
few	-	TRBJ2-3	TRBV6-5	CASSFFSSDTQYF	TGTGCCAGCAGTTTTTTTTCGTCAGATACGCAGTATTTT
-	-	TRBJ1-2	TRBV20-1	CSALYGYTF	TGCAGTGCCCTCTATGGCTACACCTTC
few	-	TRBJ2-5	TRBV5-1	CASSRSDTRQETQYF	TGCGCCAGCAGCCGGAGTGATACTAGGCAAGAGACCCAGTACTTC
-	TRBD1	TRBJ2-7	TRBV5-1	CASSLVTGEYEQYF	TGCGCCAGCAGCCTGGTGACAGGGGAATACGAGCAGTACTTC
-	-	TRBJ2-1	TRBV6-2/TRBV6-3	CASRLAGTQNNEQFF	TGTGCCAGCAGACTAGCCGGGACCCAAAACAATGAGCAGTTCTTC
-	TRBD1	TRBJ1-1	TRBV5-1	CASSGGTAGNTEAFF	TGCGCCAGCAGCGGGGGGACAGCCGGAAACACTGAAGCTTTCTTT
few	TRBD2	TRBJ2-3	TRBV12-3/TRBV12-4	CASSPRAGRGDTQYF	TGTGCCAGCAGTCCTAGAGCGGGGCGGGGAGATACGCAGTATTTT
many	TRBD1	TRBJ1-2	TRBV3-1	CASSGTGSGYGYTF	TGTGCCAGCAGCGGGACAGGGTCGGGCTATGGCTACACCTTC
few	-	TRBJ1-1	TRBV20-1	CSALRGGLDTEAFF	TGCAGTGCTCTCCGGGGGGGTCTGGACACTGAAGCTTTCTTT
few	-	TRBJ1-1	TRBV20-1	CSAGDLNTEAFF	TGCAGTGCTGGGGATTTGAACACTGAAGCTTTCTTT
many	-	TRBJ2-5	TRBV29-1	CSVEDPRGGMETQYF	TGCAGCGTTGAAGATCCTAGGGGTGGTATGGAGACCCAGTACTTC
few	-	TRBJ2-1	TRBV7-9	CASSSGALANEQFF	TGTGCCAGCAGTTCGGGAGCCTTGGCCAATGAGCAGTTCTTC
-	-	TRBJ2-3	TRBV7-2	CASSSPPRTDTQYF	TGTGCCAGCAGCTCTCCACCTCGTACAGATACGCAGTATTTT
-	-	TRBJ1-1	TRBV4-1	CASSQEEGGTEAFF	TGCGCCAGCAGCCAAGAAGAGGGGGGCACTGAAGCTTTCTTT
many	-	TRBJ1-1	TRBV11-2	CASSDGMSTEAFF	TGTGCCAGCAGTGATGGGATGAGCACTGAAGCTTTCTTT
many	-	TRBJ1-5	TRBV4-1	CASGWEVSNQPQHF	TGCGCCAGCGGGTGGGAGGTCAGCAATCAGCCCCAGCATTTT
-	-	TRBJ1-1	TRBV14	CASSQAIGLSNTEAFF	TGTGCCAGCAGCCAAGCGATAGGGCTCTCGAACACTGAAGCTTTCTTT
-	-	TRBJ1-1	TRBV5-1	CASSLGIAAGTEAFF	TGCGCCAGCAGCCTGGGAATCGCGGCGGGCACTGAAGCTTTCTTT
-	TRBD1	TRBJ2-1	TRBV5-1	CASSFGTGSYNEQFF	TGCGCCAGCAGCTTTGGGACAGGGTCCTACAATGAGCAGTTCTTC
many	-	TRBJ2-5	TRBV27	CASSLRRVGETQYF	TGTGCCAGCAGCCTTAGACGGGTCGGAGAGACCCAGTACTTC
few	-	TRBJ1-2	TRBV6-5	CASSYSSGSPNGGYTF	TGTGCCAGCAGTTACTCGTCCGGGAGCCCGAACGGTGGCTACACCTTC
many	-	TRBJ1-2	TRBV7-2	CASSFTVNPDSYGYTF	TGTGCCAGCAGCTTTACCGTTAACCCAGATTCATATGGCTACACCTTC
-	TRBD2	TRBJ2-3	TRBV9	CASSVGYSGGGTDTQYF	TGTGCCAGCAGCGTAGGATATTCGGGAGGGGGCACAGATACGCAGTATTTT
-	TRBD2	TRBJ2-5	TRBV20-1	CSARAGGGETQYF	TGCAGTGCTAGGGCGGGGGGCGGTGAGACCCAGTACTTC
-	-	TRBJ1-5	TRBV7-3	CATQGRDSNQPQHF	TGTGCCACCCAGGGACGGGACAGCAATCAGCCCCAGCATTTT
few	-	TRBJ1-2	TRBV3-1	CASSQYKGGTYGYTF	TGTGCCAGCAGCCAATACAAGGGGGGGACCTATGGCTACACCTTC
few	TRBD1	TRBJ2-7	TRBV6-6	CASTPRGQVYEQYF	TGTGCCAGCACCCCACGGGGACAGGTTTACGAGCAGTACTTC
few	-	TRBJ1-1	TRBV10-3	CAISGARGDTEAFF	TGTGCCATCAGTGGTGCTCGCGGGGACACTGAAGCTTTCTTT
few	-	TRBJ1-4	TRBV7-2	CASSSYPVLGQEKLFF	TGTGCCAGCAGCTCCTATCCAGTTTTGGGGCAAGAAAAACTGTTTTTT
-	TRBD1	TRBJ2-1	TRBV18	CASSPGTGKYNEQFF	TGTGCCAGCTCACCCGGGACAGGCAAGTACAATGAGCAGTTCTTC
few	-	TRBJ2-3	TRBV6-2/TRBV6-3	CASSWRGQTDTQYF	TGTGCCAGCAGTTGGCGGGGGCAAACAGATACGCAGTATTTT
few	-	TRBJ2-3	TRBV6-2/TRBV6-3	CASSSWGVSGTDTQYF	TGTGCCAGCAGTTCTTGGGGTGTTTCGGGCACAGATACGCAGTATTTT
few	-	TRBJ1-2	TRBV4-3	CASSHRTAETNYGYTF	TGCGCCAGCAGCCACAGGACAGCGGAAACTAACTATGGCTACACCTTC
many	-	TRBJ2-2	TRBV12-3/TRBV12-4	CASSLNGFAGELFF	TGTGCCAGCAGTTTAAATGGGTTCGCCGGGGAGCTGTTTTTT
-	-	TRBJ1-4	TRBV20-1	CSASIQGPALFF	TGCAGTGCTAGTATTCAGGGACCAGCACTGTTTTTT
many	-	TRBJ2-2	TRBV7-9	CASSLGAPERTGELFF	TGTGCCAGCAGCTTAGGCGCACCGGAACGGACCGGGGAGCTGTTTTTT
-	TRBD1	TRBJ2-5	TRBV7-8	CASSRQGWRETQYF	TGTGCCAGCAGCAGACAGGGGTGGAGGGAGACCCAGTACTTC
-	-	TRBJ2-6	TRBV5-1	CASSKATIVSRANVLTF	TGCGCCAGCAGCAAGGCCACTATAGTGTCGCGGGCCAACGTCCTGACTTTC
-	TRBD1	TRBJ1-6	TRBV4-1	CASSPGQTYNSPLHF	TGCGCCAGCAGCCCGGGACAGACATATAATTCACCCCTCCACTTT
-	TRBD1	TRBJ2-1	TRBV5-1	CASSSGQGINEQFF	TGCGCCAGCAGCTCGGGACAGGGAATCAATGAGCAGTTCTTC
-	-	TRBJ1-4	TRBV6-1	CATRTATNEKLFF	TGTGCCACCCGGACAGCAACTAATGAAAAACTGTTTTTT
few	-	TRBJ1-1	TRBV2	CASKYDPGPPRATEAFF	TGTGCCAGCAAGTATGACCCAGGGCCCCCCCGGGCCACTGAAGCTTTCTTT
-	TRBD1	TRBJ1-4	TRBV20-1	CSARDMTGIEKLFF	TGCAGTGCTAGAGATATGACAGGGATTGAAAAACTGTTTTTT
-	TRBD2	TRBJ2-1	TRBV24-1	CATSVGRGGSNEQFF	TGTGCCACCAGTGTCGGGCGGGGAGGGAGCAATGAGCAGTTCTTC
few	TRBD1	TRBJ1-2	TRBV20-1	CSAWDRVYGYTF	TGCAGTGCTTGGGACAGAGTATATGGCTACACCTTC
few	TRBD1	TRBJ1-5	TRBV12-3/TRBV12-4	CASRTTGVGQPQHF	TGTGCCAGCAGGACCACAGGGGTAGGTCAGCCCCAGCATTTT
few	-	TRBJ1-2	TRBV7-2	CASSTTTRGGYTF	TGTGCCAGCAGCACAACTACAAGAGGGGGCTACACCTTC
few	-	TRBJ2-2	TRBV4-2	CASSLNPGWGELFF	TGTGCCAGCAGCCTTAATCCAGGGTGGGGGGAGCTGTTTTTT
-	-	TRBJ1-4	TRBV20-1	CSAGIIVGRANEKLFF	TGCAGTGCTGGCATTATAGTAGGCCGGGCTAATGAAAAACTGTTTTTT
-	-	TRBJ1-1	TRBV27	CASSLSRAGDTEAFF	TGTGCCAGCAGTTTATCACGGGCTGGGGACACTGAAGCTTTCTTT
-	TRBD1	TRBJ2-1	TRBV28	CASSSAGTEDSDEQFF	TGTGCCAGCAGTTCGGCCGGGACAGAGGATTCCGATGAGCAGTTCTTC
-	-	TRBJ2-3	TRBV6-2/TRBV6-3	CASTSGFSGTSTQYF	TGTGCCAGCACCTCAGGGTTCTCCGGGACAAGTACGCAGTATTTT
few	TRBD2	TRBJ2-1	TRBV11-2	CASIPSGGGSYNEQFF	TGTGCCAGCATTCCAAGCGGGGGGGGATCCTACAATGAGCAGTTCTTC
many	-	TRBJ2-1	TRBV12-3/TRBV12-4	CASSFPGEKDEQFF	TGTGCCAGCAGTTTTCCCGGGGAAAAGGATGAGCAGTTCTTC
many	-	TRBJ2-1	TRBV29-1	CSVPNGRGLPSSYNEQFF	TGCAGCGTGCCTAACGGCAGGGGTCTTCCGAGCTCCTACAATGAGCAGTTCTTC
few	TRBD1	TRBJ1-1	TRBV4-3	CASSQGDRGRTFF	TGCGCCAGCAGCCAGGGGGACAGGGGGAGGACTTTCTTT
-	-	TRBJ2-3	TRBV9	CASSLSGHTQYF	TGTGCCAGCAGCCTCTCAGGGCATACGCAGTATTTT